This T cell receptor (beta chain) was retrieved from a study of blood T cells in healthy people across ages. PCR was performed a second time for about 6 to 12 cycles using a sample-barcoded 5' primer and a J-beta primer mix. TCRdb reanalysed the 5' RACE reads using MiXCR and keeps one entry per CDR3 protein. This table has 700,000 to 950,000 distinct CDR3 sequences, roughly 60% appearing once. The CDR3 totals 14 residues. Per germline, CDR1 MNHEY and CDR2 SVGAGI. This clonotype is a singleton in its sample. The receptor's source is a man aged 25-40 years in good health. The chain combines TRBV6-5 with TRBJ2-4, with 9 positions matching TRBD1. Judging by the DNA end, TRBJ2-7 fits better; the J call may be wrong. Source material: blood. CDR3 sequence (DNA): TGTGCCAGCAGTTCCCGGGACAGGGAGAACGAGCAGTACTTC. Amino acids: CASSSRDRENEQYF.